A selection of T cell receptor beta chains follows, all from one sample in a study of CD8+ T cells in alopecia areata. The method was immunoSEQ multiplex PCR; TCRdb's version includes in-frame clones alone and lacks a portion of them. The top ten hold over 5.5% of the sample, which has 150,000 or so clones, over 45% seen once. The sequenced material came from CD4+ T cells sorted from blood. The receptors were gathered from a human donor with alopecia areata. The conserved cysteine and the conserved F or W are not part of the CDR3 here. The order of the fields is D gene, J gene, V gene, CDR3 protein. The D gene is left open where the match is weak.

D: -; J: TRBJ2-5; V: TRBV28; CDR3: ASSLPSAQETQY
D: TRBD1; J: TRBJ1-5; V: TRBV28; CDR3: ASSPSPGGGQPQH
D: -; J: TRBJ1-2; V: TRBV7-9; CDR3: ASSLHRDAGYT
D: TRBD2; J: TRBJ2-3; V: TRBV19; CDR3: ASQLAGSAPTDTQY
D: -; J: TRBJ2-7; V: TRBV9; CDR3: ASSVLNGEQY
D: TRBD2; J: TRBJ2-7; V: TRBV5-1; CDR3: ASSFTGTSGSEQY
D: TRBD1; J: TRBJ1-1; V: TRBV5-4; CDR3: ASSAQGLGAF
D: TRBD2; J: TRBJ2-1; V: TRBV29-1; CDR3: SVELAGINEQF
D: -; J: TRBJ2-5; V: TRBV7-8; CDR3: ASSSKGTQY
D: -; J: TRBJ1-5; V: TRBV5-1; CDR3: ASSYGGLGQPQH
D: TRBD2; J: TRBJ2-1; V: TRBV25-1; CDR3: ASSPRGSGSLGNEQF
D: -; J: TRBJ1-5; V: TRBV29-1; CDR3: SVVWGFGQPQH
D: -; J: TRBJ1-5; V: TRBV5-1; CDR3: ASSLASGQPQH
D: -; J: TRBJ2-1; V: TRBV29-1; CDR3: SVLGRGDEQF
D: -; J: TRBJ1-2; V: TRBV7-9; CDR3: ASSFPRGRIT
D: -; J: TRBJ2-7; V: TRBV18; CDR3: ARGQQLLRAVY
D: TRBD1; J: TRBJ1-2; V: TRBV29-1; CDR3: SVEGGVTGGYGYT
D: TRBD1; J: TRBJ1-2; V: TRBV30; CDR3: AFDRVYGYT
D: -; J: TRBJ1-1; V: TRBV9; CDR3: ASSEGRDATEAF
D: -; J: TRBJ1-2; V: TRBV6-5; CDR3: ACTSGRTNYGYT
D: -; J: TRBJ1-1; V: TRBV7-9; CDR3: ASSSTHEAF
D: -; J: TRBJ2-7; V: TRBV7-9; CDR3: ASSFPGIHEQY
D: TRBD2; J: TRBJ2-5; V: TRBV14; CDR3: ASSQGLAGAEY
D: -; J: TRBJ2-5; V: TRBV29-1; CDR3: SVEDQWRQETQY
D: TRBD1; J: TRBJ2-3; V: TRBV29-1; CDR3: SVGRQGNTQY
D: TRBD2; J: TRBJ2-7; V: TRBV5-1; CDR3: ASRHSPGLAGDRQY
D: -; J: TRBJ2-7; V: TRBV27; CDR3: ASSLHLSSYEQY
D: -; J: TRBJ2-1; V: TRBV4-1; CDR3: ASREGTSYNEQF
D: -; J: TRBJ2-5; V: TRBV2; CDR3: ASSLWTSQETQY
D: -; J: TRBJ1-5; V: TRBV5-1; CDR3: ASSLGSLNQPQH
D: -; J: TRBJ2-3; V: TRBV2; CDR3: ASSPGVADTQY
D: TRBD1; J: TRBJ1-2; V: TRBV5-1; CDR3: ASSSRQGDYGYT
D: -; J: TRBJ1-2; V: TRBV27; CDR3: ASSPTYVGGYT
D: -; J: TRBJ2-2; V: TRBV19; CDR3: ASSKQGGTGELF
D: -; J: TRBJ2-1; V: TRBV30; CDR3: AWSVRDGQF
D: -; J: TRBJ1-2; V: TRBV5-1; CDR3: ASSLGFDTYGYT
D: -; J: TRBJ1-2; V: TRBV15; CDR3: ATSRDRGLIPGYT
D: -; J: TRBJ2-7; V: TRBV27; CDR3: ASRRPGTYEQY
D: -; J: TRBJ2-3; V: TRBV29-1; CDR3: SVVIPGDTQY
D: TRBD2; J: TRBJ2-1; V: TRBV29-1; CDR3: SVMERLAGGVEQF
D: -; J: TRBJ2-2; V: TRBV11-3; CDR3: ASSLVGTGELF
D: TRBD2; J: TRBJ2-7; V: TRBV30; CDR3: AWSVRGGFYEQY
D: TRBD1; J: TRBJ1-1; V: TRBV30; CDR3: AWSSGTGSTEAF
D: -; J: TRBJ2-3; V: TRBV9; CDR3: ASSIRLTDTQY
D: TRBD1; J: TRBJ2-7; V: TRBV5-1; CDR3: ASSLAGTGDEQY
D: -; J: TRBJ1-1; V: TRBV27; CDR3: ASSPGHSPEAF
D: TRBD2; J: TRBJ2-5; V: TRBV29-1; CDR3: SVTSGETQY
D: -; J: TRBJ1-1; V: TRBV5-1; CDR3: ASSEGSGTEAF
D: -; J: TRBJ2-4; V: TRBV11-3; CDR3: ASSSYLAKNIQY
D: -; J: TRBJ2-5; V: TRBV29-1; CDR3: TTAGTNGETQY
D: -; J: TRBJ2-7; V: TRBV7-2; CDR3: ASSAGGFEQY
D: -; J: TRBJ2-7; V: TRBV6-5; CDR3: ASRNGDEQY
D: -; J: TRBJ2-3; V: TRBV7-2; CDR3: ASSFYRSTDTQY
D: TRBD2; J: TRBJ2-3; V: TRBV18; CDR3: ASSPPGLAGADTQY